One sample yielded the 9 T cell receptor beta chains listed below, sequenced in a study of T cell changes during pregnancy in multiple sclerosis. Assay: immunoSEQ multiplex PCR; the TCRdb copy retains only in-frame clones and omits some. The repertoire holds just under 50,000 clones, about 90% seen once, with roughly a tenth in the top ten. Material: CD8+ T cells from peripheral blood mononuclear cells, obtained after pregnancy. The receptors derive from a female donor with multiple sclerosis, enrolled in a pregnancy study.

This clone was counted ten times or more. The chain's CDR3 is CASSTRTGQVYF. CDR3 nucleotides: TGTGCCAGCAGCACGCGGACAGGCCAAGTCTATTTT. The gene calls are TRBV9 and TRBJ1-3; 7 bases are a match to TRBD1. The CDR3 consists of 12 residues. Trimming at V came to 4 bases and at J to 16 bases, leaving 11 bases not matched to a gene. The germline V gene encodes CDR1 SGDLS and CDR2 YYNGEE.

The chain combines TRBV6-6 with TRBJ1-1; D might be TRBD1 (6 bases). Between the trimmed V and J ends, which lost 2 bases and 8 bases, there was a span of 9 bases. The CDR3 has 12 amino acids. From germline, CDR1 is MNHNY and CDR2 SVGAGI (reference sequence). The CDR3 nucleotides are TGTGCCAGCAGTTACGAGGGGGTCGAAGCTTTCTTT. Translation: CASSYEGVEAFF.

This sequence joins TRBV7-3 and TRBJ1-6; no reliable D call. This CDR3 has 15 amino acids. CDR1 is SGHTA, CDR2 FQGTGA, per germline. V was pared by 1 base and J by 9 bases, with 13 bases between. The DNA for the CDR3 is TGTGCCAGCAGCTTAAGCGGGAATGTTGCTTCACCCCTCCACTTT. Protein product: CASSLSGNVASPLHF.

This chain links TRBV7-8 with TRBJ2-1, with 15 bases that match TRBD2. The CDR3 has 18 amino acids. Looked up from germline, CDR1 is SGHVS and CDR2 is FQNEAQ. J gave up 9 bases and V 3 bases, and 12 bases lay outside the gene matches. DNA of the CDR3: TGTGCCAGCAGCTTCGGGACTAGCGGGGGGTTAGCTTCGGGTGAGCAGTTCTTC. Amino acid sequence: CASSFGTSGGLASGEQFF. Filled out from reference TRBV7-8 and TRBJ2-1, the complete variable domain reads GAGVSQSPRYKVAKRGQDVALRCDPISGHVSLFWYQQALGQGPEFLTYFQNEAQLDKSGLPSDRFFAERPEGSVSTLKIQRTQQEDSAVYLCASSFGTSGGLASGEQFFGPGTRLTVL.

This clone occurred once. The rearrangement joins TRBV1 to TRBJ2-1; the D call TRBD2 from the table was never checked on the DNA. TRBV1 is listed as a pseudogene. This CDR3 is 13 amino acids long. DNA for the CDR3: TGCACCAGCAGCCCGGGGGGGCACTATGAGCAGTTCTTC. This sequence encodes CTSSPGGHYEQFF.

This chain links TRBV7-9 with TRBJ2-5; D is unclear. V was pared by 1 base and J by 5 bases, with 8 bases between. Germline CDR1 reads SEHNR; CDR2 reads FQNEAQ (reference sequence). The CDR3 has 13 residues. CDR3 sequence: CASSLVTEETQYF. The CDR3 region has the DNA TGTGCCAGCAGCTTAGTCACGGAGGAGACCCAGTACTTC.

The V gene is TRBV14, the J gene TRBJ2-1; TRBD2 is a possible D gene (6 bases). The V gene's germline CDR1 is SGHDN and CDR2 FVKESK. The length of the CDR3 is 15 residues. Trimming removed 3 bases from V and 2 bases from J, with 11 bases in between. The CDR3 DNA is TGTGCCAGCAGCCATCTCGGGGGAACCTACAATGAGCAGTTCTTC. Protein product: CASSHLGGTYNEQFF.

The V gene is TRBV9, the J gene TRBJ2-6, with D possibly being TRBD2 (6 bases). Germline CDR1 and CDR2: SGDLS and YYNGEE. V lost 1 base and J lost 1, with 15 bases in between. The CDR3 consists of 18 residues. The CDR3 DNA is TGTGCCAGCAGCGTACGGGGCGGGGCGTCATCTGGGGCCAACGTCCTGACTTTC. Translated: CASSVRGGASSGANVLTF.

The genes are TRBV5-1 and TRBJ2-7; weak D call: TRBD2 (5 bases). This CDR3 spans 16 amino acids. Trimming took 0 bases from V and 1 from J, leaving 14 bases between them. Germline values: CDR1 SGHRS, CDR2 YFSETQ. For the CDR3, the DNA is TGCGCCAGCAGCTTGGCCCTGGGAGTCTTATCCTACGAGCAGTACTTC. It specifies CASSLALGVLSYEQYF.